One sample yielded the 3 T cell receptor beta chains listed below, sequenced in a study of OX40 agonist ivuxolimab in advanced cancers. Sequenced by immunoSEQ multiplex PCR; TCRdb stores in-frame clones only, minus some. This sample has about 20,000 clones, with over 70% found just once. The sequences come from CD4+ or CD8+ T cells sorted from blood, collected in a trial of the OX40 agonist ivuxolimab. Every receptor here comes from an adult with an advanced solid tumor such as melanoma, head and neck, liver or kidney cancer.

This clone showed up just a few times. V gene TRBV10-3 combines with J gene TRBJ2-3; 11 bases match TRBD1. This CDR3 spans 14 amino acids. V shed 7 bases and J 5 bases; nucleotides not matched to a gene: 5. Germline CDR1 ENHRY, CDR2 SYGVKD. The CDR3 DNA sequence: TGTGCCATCAAAGGGACAGGGGGAATAGATACGCAGTATTTT. Protein product: CAIKGTGGIDTQYF.

The rearrangement uses TRBV5-1 and TRBJ2-7, with D perhaps TRBD2 (6 bases). Germline values: CDR1 SGHRS, CDR2 YFSETQ. This CDR3 comprises 14 residues. The V end was cut by 0 bases, the J end by 4 bases, with 11 bases between. This CDR3 is CASSLAGEGYEQYF. CDR3 bases: TGCGCCAGCAGCTTGGCGGGGGAAGGTTACGAGCAGTACTTC.

The rearrangement joins TRBV5-4 to TRBJ1-2; TRBD1 might be the D (5 bases). CDR1 SGHNT and CDR2 YYREEE come from the germline V gene (reference sequence). This CDR3 has 16 residues. The V and J ends lost 4 bases and 0 bases respectively, with 16 bases between them. The CDR3 nucleotides are TGTGCCAGCAGCGCCTTCCTCCAGGGTCCTAACTATGGCTACACCTTC. Encoded protein: CASSAFLQGPNYGYTF. Full variable domain (rest looked up from reference TRBV5-4 and TRBJ1-2): ETGVTQSPTHLIKTRGQQVTLRCSSQSGHNTVSWYQQALGQGPQFIFQYYREEENGRGNFPPRFSGLQFPNYSSELNVNALELDDSALYLCASSAFLQGPNYGYTFGSGTRLTVV.